Sequencing of this T cell receptor (beta chain) was carried out in a study of early T cells in non-severe SARS-CoV-2 infection. Looking at the study overall: The chains were unpaired, and the sequenced material was bulk RNA from unsorted whole blood. Study results and caveats: Sequences matched to VDJdb favored anti-spike CD8 responses, while private and CD4 specificities were missed.

The TCR library protocol was used to attach unique molecular identifiers. These identifiers were attached to individual cDNA molecules. TCRdb passed the 5' RACE reads through MiXCR, listing each CDR3 protein once. This sample has around 99,000 distinct CDR3 sequences, with around 16% found just once. This clonotype was counted a few times. The antigen is not known. CDR3 length equals 17 residues. Trimming took 4 bases from V and 2 from J; bases not matched to a gene: 10. The germline V gene has CDR1 SGHRS and CDR2 YFSETQ. The chain combines TRBV5-1 with TRBJ2-3, with TRBD2 identical over 10 bases. The sequencing here drew on whole blood, taken at baseline. This receptor was taken from an adult who was a healthcare worker with PCR-confirmed SARS-CoV-2 infection or an uninfected control (not recorded which). CDR3 DNA: TGCGCCAGCAGCCGAGGTGTCCTAGCGGGAGTCACAGATACGCAGTATTTT. Amino acids: CASSRGVLAGVTDTQYF.